One and the same sample provided the 16 T cell receptor beta chains below, sequenced in a study of response to subunit inactivated influenza vaccine. TCRdb itself ran the RT-PCR reads through MiXCR, one entry per CDR3 protein. The sample shows 610,000 or so distinct CDR3 sequences, 12% to 15% of them seen only once. The specimen was PBMCs from blood, collected 11 to 12 days after vaccination. The source is a man between 50 and 59 years old who received an inactivated influenza vaccine.

This clonotype was observed many times. The chain recombines TRBV29-1 with TRBJ1-1; D is undetermined. The germline V gene encodes CDR1 SQVTM and CDR2 ANQGSEA. V was shortened by 3 bases and J by 2 bases, with 13 bases between the two germline ends. The CDR3 is made up of 14 amino acids. The CDR3, as DNA: TGCAGCGTTGACGTCCAGGCACCAAACACTGAAGCTTTCTTT. It is translated as CSVDVQAPNTEAFF.

This clonotype was seen ten or more times. The V gene is TRBV18, the J gene TRBJ1-6; 8 positions match TRBD1. Germline-derived CDR1 and CDR2 are KGHSH and LQKENI. The CDR3 loop spans 14 amino acids. The ends lost 3 bases at V and 6 bases at J; junction bases unmatched: 1. The CDR3 coding sequence is TGTGCCAGCTCACCGACAGGGGTTAATTCACCCCTCCACTTT. Residues: CASSPTGVNSPLHF.

The V gene is TRBV16, the J gene TRBJ2-1; D gene unclear. Trimming took off 5 bases at V and 0 bases at J, with 11 bases between the two ends. Germline CDR1 KGHSY, CDR2 FQNENV. The CDR3 is 15 amino acids. The CDR3: CASSEDTSSYNEQFF. The CDR3, as DNA: TGTGCCAGCAGCGAAGACACGAGCTCCTACAATGAGCAGTTCTTC. Variable domain in full (rest from reference TRBV16 and TRBJ2-1): GEEVAQTPKHLVRGEGQKAKLYCAPIKGHSYVFWYQQVLKNEFKFLISFQNENVFDETGMPKERFSAKCLPNSPCSLEIQATKLEDSAVYFCASSEDTSSYNEQFFGPGTRLTVL.

A few counts support this clonotype. This chain links TRBV5-1 with TRBJ2-3; TRBD1 is a possible D gene (5 bases). The CDR3 has 15 residues. CDR1 and CDR2 (germline): SGHRS, YFSETQ. V lost 4 bases to trimming and J lost 4 bases, with 16 bases between them. The CDR3: CASSDTGQVADTQYF. For the CDR3, the DNA is TGCGCCAGCAGCGATACAGGTCAGGTGGCAGATACGCAGTATTTT. Using reference TRBV5-1 and TRBJ2-3 for the parts outside the CDR3, the full variable domain is KAGVTQTPRYLIKTRGQQVTLSCSPISGHRSVSWYQQTPGQGLQFLFEYFSETQRNKGNFPGRFSGRQFSNSRSEMNVSTLELGDSALYLCASSDTGQVADTQYFGPGTRLTVL.

Only a few counts were recorded for this clonotype. The rearrangement uses TRBV7-9 and TRBJ1-1; D gene ambiguous. This CDR3 is 12 amino acids long. Trimming removed 3 bases at V and 3 bases at J, with 5 bases between. Germline V lookup: CDR1 SEHNR, CDR2 FQNEAQ (reference sequence). CDR3 nucleotide sequence: TGTGCCAGCAGCTTCGAGGACACTGAAGCTTTCTTT. This translates into CASSFEDTEAFF.

The V gene is TRBV7-2, the J gene TRBJ1-2, with 7 nucleotides matching TRBD1. Germline lookup yields CDR1 SGHTA and CDR2 FQGNSA. This CDR3 comprises 15 residues. The V and J ends lost 4 bases and 5 bases, in that order; junction bases with no gene match: 10. The CDR3 coding sequence is TGTGCCAGCAGCTCCCTCGGGACAGACATTTATGGCTACACCTTC. This codes for CASSSLGTDIYGYTF.

This clonotype was counted a few times. This chain uses TRBV15 with TRBJ2-1; TRBD2 matches 14 bases. CDR1 is LNHNV, CDR2 YYDKDF, per germline (reference sequence). J was trimmed by 7 bases and V by 2 bases; bases with no gene match: 1. There are 15 residues in the CDR3. This chain's CDR3 is CATSRRTSGRNEQFF. DNA of the CDR3: TGTGCCACCAGCAGAAGGACTAGCGGGAGGAATGAGCAGTTCTTC.

The chain links TRBV11-1 to TRBJ1-2; 9 bases are shared with TRBD1. CDR3 size: 16 residues. Unmatched junction bases numbered 10, after V lost 4 bases and J lost 4 bases. The germline V gene encodes CDR1 SGHAT and CDR2 FQDESV (reference sequence). The CDR3 here is CASSSPGQGDVYGYTF. CDR3 nucleotide sequence: TGTGCCAGCAGCTCGCCGGGACAGGGCGACGTCTATGGCTACACCTTC.

The chain couples TRBV25-1 to TRBJ2-3; possibly TRBD2 for D (6 bases). The CDR3 covers 13 residues. Germline assignment: CDR1 MGHDK and CDR2 SYGVNS. The ends were cut back, 8 bases at V and 4 bases at J, with 13 bases in the middle. CDR3 sequence (DNA): TGTGCCAGCCGGGACTGGGGCGCAGATACGCAGTATTTT. Translated, it gives CASRDWGADTQYF.

This chain links TRBV6-2 or TRBV6-3 with TRBJ2-7, with D maybe TRBD2 (6 bases). CDR1 MNHEY and CDR2 SVGEGT come from the germline V gene. V lost 7 bases to trimming and J lost 0 bases, with 13 bases between them. This CDR3 is 14 amino acids long. This chain's CDR3 is CASTLHGGSYEQYF. The CDR3 nucleotides are TGTGCCAGCACCCTCCACGGGGGCTCCTACGAGCAGTACTTC.

The CDR3 region is CASSPAGLNDEQFF. In nucleotides, the CDR3 is TGTGCCAGCTCACCAGCAGGGTTGAACGATGAGCAGTTCTTC. The chain carries TRBV18 and TRBJ2-1, with D perhaps TRBD1 (5 bases). Germline V gives CDR1 KGHSH, CDR2 LQKENI. Trimming took off 2 bases at V and 8 bases at J, with 13 bases between the two ends. CDR3 size: 14 residues.

V is TRBV10-3 and J is TRBJ1-6, with no clear D. Per the germline V gene, CDR1 is ENHRY and CDR2 is SYGVKD. The CDR3 is 15 residues long. V shed 1 base and J shed 7 bases, with 11 bases lying between them. CDR3 bases: TGTGCCATCAGTGAGTGGAGGCAGGACAATTCACCCCTCCACTTT. This sequence encodes CAISEWRQDNSPLHF.

This chain joins TRBV29-1 and TRBJ2-2, with TRBD1 identical over 7 bases. V shed 7 bases and J 4 bases; nucleotides not matched to a gene: 9. Germline assignment: CDR1 SQVTM and CDR2 ANQGSEA. This CDR3 has 14 amino acids. CDR3 in DNA: TGCAGCGCCCAGGGGGTCGTGAGCACCGGGGAGCTGTTTTTT. Its translation is CSAQGVVSTGELFF.

V usage is TRBV6-1 and J usage is TRBJ1-2, with a weak D call TRBD1 (5 bases). The CDR3 totals 13 residues. Germline V gene sequence: CDR1 MNHNS, CDR2 SASEGT. The ends were cut back, 5 bases at V and 4 bases at J, with 11 bases in the middle. CDR3 nucleotides: TGTGCCAGCAGTCAGACAGATCTCTATGGCTACACCTTC. Translating it yields CASSQTDLYGYTF.

The chain carries TRBV28 and TRBJ1-3; 7 nucleotides line up with TRBD1. Germline V lookup: CDR1 MDHEN, CDR2 SYDVKM. J was trimmed by 4 bases and V by 6 bases; bases with no gene match: 12. The CDR3 contains 16 residues. The CDR3 loop reads CASSPPWGTAGNTIYF. CDR3 nucleotides: TGTGCCAGCAGCCCACCCTGGGGGACAGCAGGAAACACCATATATTTT.

This clonotype was counted between two and nine times. The chain has TRBV12-3 or TRBV12-4 and TRBJ2-1; D may be TRBD2 (5 bases). Trimming left V 3 bases short and J 2 bases short, with 8 bases between. This CDR3 comprises 14 residues. The CDR3 DNA reads TGTGCCAGCAGTTTCGAGGGTGCCTACAATGAGCAGTTCTTC. It codes for CASSFEGAYNEQFF.